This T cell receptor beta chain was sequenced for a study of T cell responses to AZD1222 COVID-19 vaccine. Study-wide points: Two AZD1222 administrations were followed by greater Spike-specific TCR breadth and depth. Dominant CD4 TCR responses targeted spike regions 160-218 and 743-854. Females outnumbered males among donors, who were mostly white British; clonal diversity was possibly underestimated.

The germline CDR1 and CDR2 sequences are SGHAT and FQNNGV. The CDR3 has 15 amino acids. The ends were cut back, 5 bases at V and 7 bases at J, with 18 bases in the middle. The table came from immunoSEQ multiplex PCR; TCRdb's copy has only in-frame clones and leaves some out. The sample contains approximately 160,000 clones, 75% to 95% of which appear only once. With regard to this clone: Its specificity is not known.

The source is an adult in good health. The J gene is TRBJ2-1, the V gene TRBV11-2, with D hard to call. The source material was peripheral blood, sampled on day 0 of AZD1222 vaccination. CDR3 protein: CASSHDGPSRNEQFF. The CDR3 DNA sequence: TGTGCCAGCAGCCACGACGGACCATCCAGGAATGAGCAGTTCTTC.